The rows below give T cell receptor beta chains drawn from one sample of a study of vaccination and CD4 T cells after COVID-19. No cognate antigen is known for these TCRs. One entry per CDR3 protein, called by TCRdb with MiXCR from the PCR reads. The table lists around 11,000 distinct CDR3 sequences, around 58% of them singletons. Material: CD4+ T cells from blood, cultured in vitro. The receptors here all came from a human donor who had recovered from COVID-19. The CDR3 runs from the conserved cysteine through the conserved F or W. The D gene is left open where the match is weak. Where a row states a size, it is once, few, many or the class of an expanded clone; other rows omit it.

V gene	J gene	clone size	D gene	CDR3 DNA	CDR3 protein
TRBV24-1	TRBJ2-3	few	NA	TGTGCCACCAGTGATTGGGTTACGCAGTATTTT	CATSDWVTQYF
TRBV12-3/TRBV12-4	TRBJ1-2	NA	TRBD1	TGTGCCAGCACCGAGACAGGGGTTAGGAACTATGGCTACACCTTC	CASTETGVRNYGYTF
TRBV20-1	TRBJ2-1	NA	NA	TGCAGTGCTAGAATGGACTCCGCGGGGAATGAGCAGTTCTTC	CSARMDSAGNEQFF
TRBV5-6	TRBJ1-2	medium-sized	NA	TGTGCCAGCAGCTTGTCACTAGATCCCCCCCTAAGGGATGGCTACACCTTC	CASSLSLDPPLRDGYTF
TRBV5-4	TRBJ2-3	NA	TRBD1	TGTGCCAGCAGCTGGACAGGGGGCACAGATACGCAGTATTTT	CASSWTGGTDTQYF
TRBV28	TRBJ2-7	NA	TRBD1	TGTGCCAGCAGTTCACTGACAGGGGCCAGCTCCTACGAGCAGTACTTC	CASSSLTGASSYEQYF
TRBV7-8	TRBJ1-1	NA	NA	TGTGCCAGCAGCCAGGGTCATGGGACTGAAGCTTTCTTT	CASSQGHGTEAFF
TRBV11-2	TRBJ1-2	NA	NA	TGTGCCAGCAGCCAAGGACAGCCCGCTAACTATGGCTACACCTTC	CASSQGQPANYGYTF
TRBV15	TRBJ1-4	once	NA	TGTGCCACCAGCAGAAACGAACCGAGGAATGAAAAACTGTTTTTT	CATSRNEPRNEKLFF
TRBV5-4	TRBJ1-1	NA	TRBD1	TGTGCCAGCAGCCCAGGGGGCGTCTACACTGAAGCTTTCTTT	CASSPGGVYTEAFF
TRBV7-2	TRBJ2-6	few	NA	TGTGCCAGCAGGCAATTCCAGGGGTCGTCTGGGGCCAACGTCCTGACTTTC	CASRQFQGSSGANVLTF
TRBV19	TRBJ2-7	NA	TRBD1	TGTGCCAGTAGTATAGGGGCGGGACAGGGGTCATCGGAGCAGTACTTC	CASSIGAGQGSSEQYF
TRBV7-8	TRBJ2-5	NA	TRBD2	TGTGCCAGCAGCCCAGGTGGGCTAGCGGGACGTAGTTGGTACTTC	CASSPGGLAGRSWYF
TRBV6-4	TRBJ1-1	few	TRBD1	TGTGCCAGCAGTCCCGATTCAGGGGGCCTTGACACTGAAGCTTTCTTT	CASSPDSGGLDTEAFF
TRBV11-3	TRBJ2-5	NA	TRBD2	TGTGCCAGCAGCTTAGTCTTCACTAGCGGGGGGCAAGAGACCCAGTACTTC	CASSLVFTSGGQETQYF
TRBV6-2/TRBV6-3	TRBJ1-3	NA	NA	TGTGCCAGCAGAGACCTTACCACAGGGACGGTTGGAAACACCATATATTTT	CASRDLTTGTVGNTIYF
TRBV7-9	TRBJ1-3	NA	NA	TGTGCCAGCAGCTCTGGAAACACCATATATTTT	CASSSGNTIYF
TRBV20-1	TRBJ1-2	NA	NA	TGCAGTGCCCTGGGATCGTTGAAGGGTGGCTACACCTTC	CSALGSLKGGYTF
TRBV5-4	TRBJ1-3	NA	NA	TGTGCCAGCAGCTTGGCTCCCGGAAACACCATATATTTT	CASSLAPGNTIYF
TRBV29-1	TRBJ2-7	NA	NA	TGCAGCGTTGGCACGGGACAGCCGGCGGGGGAGCAGTACTTC	CSVGTGQPAGEQYF
TRBV10-3	TRBJ2-4	few	TRBD2	TGTGCCATCAGCGGCGGGGGACGGAGTTCGGGAAACATTCAGTACTTC	CAISGGGRSSGNIQYF
TRBV27	TRBJ2-1	NA	TRBD2	TGTGCCAGCAGTTCCCGACTCAGACTAGCGGGGGAAAACAATGAGCAGTTCTTC	CASSSRLRLAGENNEQFF
TRBV20-1	TRBJ1-3	few	TRBD1	TGCAGTGCTAGAGATGTCCAGGGACAGGGAAGAGCCATATATTTT	CSARDVQGQGRAIYF
TRBV28	TRBJ2-3	NA	TRBD2	TGTGCCAGCAGCGAGACCTCTAGCGGGGGATTCTCTAGCACAGATACGCAGTATTTT	CASSETSSGGFSSTDTQYF
TRBV27	TRBJ1-2	NA	TRBD1	TGTGCCAGCAGTACACAGGGGGCGGGCTACACCTTC	CASSTQGAGYTF
TRBV24-1	TRBJ2-5	NA	NA	TGTGCCACCAGTCATAATGCGAACAGGCGAGAGACCCAGTACTTC	CATSHNANRRETQYF
TRBV24-1	TRBJ2-5	NA	NA	TGTGCCACCAGTGACCCTGGGGGGATAGAGACCCAGTACTTC	CATSDPGGIETQYF
TRBV19	TRBJ1-5	NA	TRBD1	TGTGCCAGTAGTACACAGGGGGCTGGCAATCAGCCCCAGCATTTT	CASSTQGAGNQPQHF
TRBV18	TRBJ2-7	NA	NA	TGTGCCAGCTCACCACTCTCTGTATCCGAGCAGTACTTC	CASSPLSVSEQYF
TRBV20-1	TRBJ2-7	NA	NA	TGCAGCGCGGGGTCCAGGATGGGCTACGAGCAGTACTTC	CSAGSRMGYEQYF
TRBV2	TRBJ1-2	NA	NA	TGTGCCAGCAGGCAACCGGGCGACGGGTCTGGCTACACCTTC	CASRQPGDGSGYTF
TRBV6-5	TRBJ2-3	hyperexpanded	TRBD2	TGTGCCAGCAGTTACTCCGGGACTAGCGGGGGGAGCACAGATACGCAGTATTTT	CASSYSGTSGGSTDTQYF
TRBV6-1	TRBJ2-7	few	TRBD2	TGTGCCAGCAGTAAGGGTTCGGGACTAGCGGTATACGAGCAGTACTTC	CASSKGSGLAVYEQYF
TRBV6-5	TRBJ1-1	NA	TRBD1	TGTGCCAGCAGTTACGGCGGCAGGGGGCCTGAAGCTTTCTTT	CASSYGGRGPEAFF
TRBV4-2	TRBJ2-3	NA	TRBD2	TGTGCCAGCAGCCAAGGGCAACCGGGACTAGCACGAGATACGCAGTATTTT	CASSQGQPGLARDTQYF
TRBV11-2	TRBJ2-3	NA	NA	TGTGCCAGCAGCTATAGTTGGACAGATACGCAGTATTTT	CASSYSWTDTQYF